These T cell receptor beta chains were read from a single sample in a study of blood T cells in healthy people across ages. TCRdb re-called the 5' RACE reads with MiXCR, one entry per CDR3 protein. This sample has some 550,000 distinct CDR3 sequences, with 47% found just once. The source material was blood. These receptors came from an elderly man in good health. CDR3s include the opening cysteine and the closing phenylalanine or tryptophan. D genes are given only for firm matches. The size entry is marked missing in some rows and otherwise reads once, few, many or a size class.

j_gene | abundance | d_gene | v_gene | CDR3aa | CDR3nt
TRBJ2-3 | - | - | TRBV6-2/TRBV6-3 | CATTLFRGSTDTQYF | TGTGCCACCACCCTTTTTAGGGGTAGCACAGATACGCAGTATTTT
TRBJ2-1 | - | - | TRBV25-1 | CASSERIGYNEQFF | TGTGCCAGCAGTGAACGGATTGGCTACAATGAGCAGTTCTTC
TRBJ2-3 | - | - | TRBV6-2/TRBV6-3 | CASSFWTDTQYF | TGTGCCAGCAGTTTCTGGACAGATACGCAGTATTTT
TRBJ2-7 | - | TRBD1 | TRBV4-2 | CASSQEEGQPYEQYF | TGTGCCAGCAGCCAAGAAGAGGGACAGCCTTACGAGCAGTACTTC
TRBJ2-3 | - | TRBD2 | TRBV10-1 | CASAQGTSFPDTQYF | TGCGCCAGCGCCCAAGGGACTAGCTTCCCAGATACGCAGTATTTT
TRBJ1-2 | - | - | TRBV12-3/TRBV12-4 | CASSPAFQGAGYTF | TGTGCCAGCAGTCCCGCCTTCCAGGGTGCGGGCTACACCTTC
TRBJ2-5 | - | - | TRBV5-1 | CASSVELAETQYF | TGCGCCAGCAGCGTGGAACTAGCTGAGACCCAGTACTTC
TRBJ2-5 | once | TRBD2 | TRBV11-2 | CASSFRTSGAQETQYF | TGTGCCAGCAGCTTCAGGACTAGCGGGGCTCAAGAGACCCAGTACTTC
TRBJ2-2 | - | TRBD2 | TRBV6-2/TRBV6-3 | CASNPGGTSGTTGELFF | TGTGCCAGCAATCCCGGGGGCACTAGCGGGACCACCGGGGAGCTGTTTTTT
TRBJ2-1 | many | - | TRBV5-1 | CASSPSNEQFF | TGCGCCAGCAGCCCCTCGAATGAGCAGTTCTTC
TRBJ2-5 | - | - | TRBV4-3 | CASSHQVGSQETQYF | TGCGCCAGCAGCCACCAAGTGGGTAGTCAGGAGACCCAGTACTTC
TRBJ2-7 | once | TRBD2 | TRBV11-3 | CASRRGLAGPHEQYF | TGTGCCAGCAGAAGGGGACTAGCGGGGCCCCACGAGCAGTACTTC
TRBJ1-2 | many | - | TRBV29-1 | CSVRTTNGLWYGYTF | TGCAGCGTCCGAACGACGAACGGTTTATGGTATGGCTACACCTTC
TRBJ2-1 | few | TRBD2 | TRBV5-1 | CASSERRWTSGGFSYNEQFF | TGCGCCAGCAGCGAGAGACGGTGGACTAGCGGGGGGTTTTCCTACAATGAGCAGTTCTTC
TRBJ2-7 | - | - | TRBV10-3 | CAISEGPDEQYF | TGTGCCATCAGTGAGGGGCCCGACGAGCAGTACTTC
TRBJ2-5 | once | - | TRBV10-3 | CAIRAQGGETQYF | TGTGCCATCAGGGCCCAGGGTGGGGAGACCCAGTACTTC
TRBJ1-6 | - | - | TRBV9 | CASSLRRGRDSPPHF | TGTGCCAGCAGCCTCAGACGGGGGAGGGATTCACCCCCCCACTTT
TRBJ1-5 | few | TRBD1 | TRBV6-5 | CASKQGDQPQHF | TGTGCCAGCAAACAGGGGGATCAGCCCCAGCATTTT
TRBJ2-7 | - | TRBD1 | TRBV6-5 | CASSADRDFKEQYF | TGTGCCAGCAGTGCGGACAGGGATTTTAAGGAGCAGTACTTC
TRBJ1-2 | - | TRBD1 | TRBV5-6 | CATNRGLNGYTF | TGTGCCACTAACAGGGGGCTTAATGGCTACACCTTC
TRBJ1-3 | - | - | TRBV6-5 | CASSPNRDGNTIYF | TGTGCCAGCAGCCCGAACAGGGATGGAAACACCATATATTTT
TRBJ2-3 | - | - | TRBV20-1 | CSARDPWARTDTQYF | TGCAGTGCTAGAGATCCTTGGGCCCGCACAGATACGCAGTATTTT
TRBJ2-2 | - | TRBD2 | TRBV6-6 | CASKASGVNTGELFF | TGTGCCAGCAAGGCTAGCGGGGTCAACACCGGGGAGCTGTTTTTT
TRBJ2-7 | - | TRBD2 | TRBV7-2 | CASSRSGTNPYEQYF | TGTGCCAGCAGCCGTTCCGGGACTAATCCCTACGAGCAGTACTTC
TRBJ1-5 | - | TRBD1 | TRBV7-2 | CASSHDRGRDRPQHF | TGTGCCAGCAGCCATGACAGGGGGCGCGACCGGCCCCAGCATTTT
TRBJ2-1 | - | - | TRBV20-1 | CSARNRATGSEQFF | TGCAGTGCTAGAAACCGGGCCACAGGTTCTGAGCAGTTCTTC
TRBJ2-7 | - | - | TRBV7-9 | CASRFSGKGEYEQYF | TGTGCCAGCAGATTTTCAGGGAAAGGGGAATACGAGCAGTACTTC